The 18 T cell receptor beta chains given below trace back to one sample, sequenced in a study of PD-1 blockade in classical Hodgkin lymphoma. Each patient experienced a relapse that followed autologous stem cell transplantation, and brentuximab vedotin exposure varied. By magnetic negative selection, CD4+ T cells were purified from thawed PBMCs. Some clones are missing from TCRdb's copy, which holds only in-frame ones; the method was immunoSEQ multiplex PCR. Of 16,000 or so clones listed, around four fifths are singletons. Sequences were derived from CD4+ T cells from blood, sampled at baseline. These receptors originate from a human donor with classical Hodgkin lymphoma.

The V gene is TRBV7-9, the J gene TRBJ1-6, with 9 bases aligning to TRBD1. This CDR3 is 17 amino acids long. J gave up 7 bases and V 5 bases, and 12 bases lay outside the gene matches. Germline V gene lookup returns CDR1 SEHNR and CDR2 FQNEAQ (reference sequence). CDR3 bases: TGTGCCAGCAGCCAGTTGGGGGGACAGGGATACAATTCACCCCTCCACTTT. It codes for CASSQLGGQGYNSPLHF. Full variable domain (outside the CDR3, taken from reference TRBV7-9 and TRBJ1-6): DTGVSQNPRHKITKRGQNVTFRCDPISEHNRLYWYRQTLGQGPEFLTYFQNEAQLEKSRLLSDRFSAERPKGSFSTLEIQRTEQGDSAMYLCASSQLGGQGYNSPLHFGNGTRLTVT.

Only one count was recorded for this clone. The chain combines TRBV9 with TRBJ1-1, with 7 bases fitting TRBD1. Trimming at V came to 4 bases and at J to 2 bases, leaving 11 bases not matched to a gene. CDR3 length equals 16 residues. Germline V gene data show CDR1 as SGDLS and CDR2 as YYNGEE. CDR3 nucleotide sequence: TGTGCCAGCAGCACAGGGGCCGAATATACAAACACTGAAGCTTTCTTT. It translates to CASSTGAEYTNTEAFF.

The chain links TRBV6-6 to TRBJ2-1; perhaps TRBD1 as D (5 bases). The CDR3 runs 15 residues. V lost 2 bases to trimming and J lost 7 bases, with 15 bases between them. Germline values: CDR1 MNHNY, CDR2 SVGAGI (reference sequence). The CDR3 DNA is TGTGCCAGCAGTTACCGACAGCGACACGGGAATGAGCAGTTCTTC. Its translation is CASSYRQRHGNEQFF.

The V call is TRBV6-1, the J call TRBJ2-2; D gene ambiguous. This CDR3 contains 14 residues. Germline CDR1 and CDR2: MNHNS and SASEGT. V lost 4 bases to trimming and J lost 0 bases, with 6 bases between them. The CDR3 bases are TGTGCCAGCAGTGGACTGCCGAACACCGGGGAGCTGTTTTTT. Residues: CASSGLPNTGELFF.

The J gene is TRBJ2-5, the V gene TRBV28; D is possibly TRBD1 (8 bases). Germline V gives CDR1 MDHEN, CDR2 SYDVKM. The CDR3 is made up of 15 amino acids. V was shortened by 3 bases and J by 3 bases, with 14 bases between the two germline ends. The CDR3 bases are TGTGCCAGCAGTTTGATAACAGGGGGGGAAGAGACCCAGTACTTC. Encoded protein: CASSLITGGEETQYF.

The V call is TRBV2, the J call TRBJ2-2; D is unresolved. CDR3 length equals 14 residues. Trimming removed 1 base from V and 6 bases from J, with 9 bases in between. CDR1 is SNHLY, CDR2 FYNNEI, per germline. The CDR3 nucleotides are TGTGCCAGCAGTGAAGATCTAAGACCCGGGGAGCTGTTTTTT. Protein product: CASSEDLRPGELFF.

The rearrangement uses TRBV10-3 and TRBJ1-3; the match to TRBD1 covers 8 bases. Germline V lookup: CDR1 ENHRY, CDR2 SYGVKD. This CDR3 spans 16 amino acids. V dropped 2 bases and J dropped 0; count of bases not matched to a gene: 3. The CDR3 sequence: CAISERTGFSGNTIYF. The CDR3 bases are TGTGCCATCAGTGAGCGGACAGGGTTCTCTGGAAACACCATATATTTT.

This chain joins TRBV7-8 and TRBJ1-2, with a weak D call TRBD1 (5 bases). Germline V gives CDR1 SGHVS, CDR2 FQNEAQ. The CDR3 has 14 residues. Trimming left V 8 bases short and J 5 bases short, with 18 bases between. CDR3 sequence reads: CASGRAGGDYGYTF. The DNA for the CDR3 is TGTGCCAGCGGCCGTGCCGGGGGGGATTATGGCTACACCTTC.

CDR3 bases: TGTGCCAGCTCACTTCAGGTGGGGAGAAGGGTGAACACTGAAGCTTTCTTT. This translates into CASSLQVGRRVNTEAFF. The genes are TRBV18 and TRBJ1-1; D remains ambiguous. There are 17 residues in the CDR3. V lost 4 bases to trimming and J lost 0 bases, with 18 bases between them. Germline lookup yields CDR1 KGHSH and CDR2 LQKENI.

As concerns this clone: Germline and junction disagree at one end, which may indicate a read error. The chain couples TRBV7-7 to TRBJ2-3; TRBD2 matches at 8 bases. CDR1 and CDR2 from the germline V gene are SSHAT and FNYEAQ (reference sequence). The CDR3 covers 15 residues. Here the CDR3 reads CASSLAGTRGDTQYF. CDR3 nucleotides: TGTGCTAGCAGCTTAGCAGGGACTAGAGGTGATACGCAGTATTTT.

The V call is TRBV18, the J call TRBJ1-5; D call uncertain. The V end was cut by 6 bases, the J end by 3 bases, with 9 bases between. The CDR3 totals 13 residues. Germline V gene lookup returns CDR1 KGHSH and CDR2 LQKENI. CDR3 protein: CASSPQDNQPQHF. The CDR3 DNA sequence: TGTGCCAGCTCCCCTCAGGACAATCAGCCCCAGCATTTT.

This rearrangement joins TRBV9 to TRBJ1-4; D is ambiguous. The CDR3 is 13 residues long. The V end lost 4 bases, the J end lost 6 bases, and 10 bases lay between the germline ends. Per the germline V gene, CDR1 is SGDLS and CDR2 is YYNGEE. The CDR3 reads CASSSGLYEKLFF. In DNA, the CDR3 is TGTGCCAGCAGCAGCGGACTTTATGAAAAACTGTTTTTT.

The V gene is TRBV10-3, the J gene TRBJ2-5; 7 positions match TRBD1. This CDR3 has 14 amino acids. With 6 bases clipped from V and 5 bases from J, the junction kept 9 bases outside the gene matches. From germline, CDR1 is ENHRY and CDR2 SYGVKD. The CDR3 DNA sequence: TGTGCCATCAGCCGGGACAGCGTGTCGGAGACCCAGTACTTC. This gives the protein CAISRDSVSETQYF.

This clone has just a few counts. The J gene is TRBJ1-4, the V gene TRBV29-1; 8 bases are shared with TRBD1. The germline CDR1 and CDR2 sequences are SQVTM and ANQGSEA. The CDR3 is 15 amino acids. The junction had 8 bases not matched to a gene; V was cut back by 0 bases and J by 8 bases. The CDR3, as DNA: TGCAGCGTTGAAGATTCGCAGGGGGCCCGGGAAAAACTGTTTTTT. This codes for CSVEDSQGAREKLFF.

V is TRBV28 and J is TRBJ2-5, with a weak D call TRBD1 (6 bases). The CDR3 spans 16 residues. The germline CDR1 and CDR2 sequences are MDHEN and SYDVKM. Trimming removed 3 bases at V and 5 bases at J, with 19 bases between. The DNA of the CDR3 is TGTGCCAGCAGTTTTTGGACAGCCCTTGATTCGGAGACCCAGTACTTC. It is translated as CASSFWTALDSETQYF.

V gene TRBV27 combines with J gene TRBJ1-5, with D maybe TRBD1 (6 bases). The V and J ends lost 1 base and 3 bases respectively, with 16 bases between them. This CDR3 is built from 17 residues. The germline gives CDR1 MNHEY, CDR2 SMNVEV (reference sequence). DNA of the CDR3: TGTGCCAGCAGTTTATTGAATACGGGGGCTTACAATCAGCCCCAGCATTTT. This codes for CASSLLNTGAYNQPQHF.

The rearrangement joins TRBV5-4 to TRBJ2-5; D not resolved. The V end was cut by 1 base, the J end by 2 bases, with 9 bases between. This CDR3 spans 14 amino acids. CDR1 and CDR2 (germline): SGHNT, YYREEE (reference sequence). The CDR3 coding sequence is TGTGCCAGCAGCTTGTCGGGTCCACAAGAGACCCAGTACTTC. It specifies CASSLSGPQETQYF. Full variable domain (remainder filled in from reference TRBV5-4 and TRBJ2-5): ETGVTQSPTHLIKTRGQQVTLRCSSQSGHNTVSWYQQALGQGPQFIFQYYREEENGRGNFPPRFSGLQFPNYSSELNVNALELDDSALYLCASSLSGPQETQYFGPGTRLLVL.

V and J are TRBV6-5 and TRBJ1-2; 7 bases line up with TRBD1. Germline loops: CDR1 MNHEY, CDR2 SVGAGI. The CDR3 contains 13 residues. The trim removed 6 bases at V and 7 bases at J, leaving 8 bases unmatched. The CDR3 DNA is TGTGCCAGCAGCCGTACAGGGGACTCTGGCTACACCTTC. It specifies CASSRTGDSGYTF.